This is a list of T cell receptor beta chains from one sample in a study of CD8 T cells in Susac syndrome. TCRdb ran MiXCR on the immunoSEQ multiplex PCR reads and lists one entry per CDR3 protein. The sample comprises about 150,000 distinct CDR3 sequences, approximately 90% of which are singletons, and around 0.087% rests with the top ten. Sequencing was carried out using CD4+ T cells from PBMCs. The receptors were sampled from a human donor in good health. CDR3s include the opening cysteine and the closing phenylalanine or tryptophan. Each record gives: J gene, V gene, clone size, D gene, CDR3 protein, CDR3 DNA. The D gene is left open where the match is weak. The listing skips clone size in some rows; elsewhere it reads once, few, many or a size class.

TRBJ2-5,TRBV3-1,.,.,CASSRGTAEEETQYF,TGTGCCAGCAGTCGAGGGACCGCCGAGGAAGAGACCCAGTACTTC
TRBJ2-2,TRBV11-2,.,.,CASSFQSGELFF,TGTGCCAGCAGCTTCCAAAGCGGGGAGCTGTTTTTT
TRBJ2-7,TRBV28,.,TRBD1,CASSTGQASYEQYF,TGTGCCAGCAGTACCGGACAGGCCTCCTACGAGCAGTACTTC
TRBJ2-3,TRBV24-1,once,TRBD1,CATSDQDPGQGVPDTQYF,TGTGCCACCAGTGACCAGGATCCCGGACAGGGTGTACCAGATACGCAGTATTTT
TRBJ2-1,TRBV19,.,.,CASSIRRGLRGNEQFF,TGTGCCAGTAGTATAAGGAGGGGGTTGCGAGGCAATGAGCAGTTCTTC
TRBJ2-1,TRBV20-1,.,TRBD2,CSAPSAVAGNEQFF,TGCAGTGCTCCCTCTGCGGTAGCGGGGAATGAGCAGTTCTTC
TRBJ2-1,TRBV2,once,.,CASSETTYSYNEQFF,TGTGCCAGCAGCGAGACTACTTACTCCTACAATGAGCAGTTCTTC
TRBJ1-1,TRBV4-3,once,.,CASSQDQGSRAFF,TGCGCCAGCAGCCAAGATCAAGGGTCCCGAGCTTTCTTT
TRBJ2-1,TRBV7-3,few,.,CASSPGLNNEQFF,TGTGCCAGCAGCCCGGGACTTAACAATGAGCAGTTCTTC
TRBJ2-1,TRBV3-1,.,.,CASSPGRSSYNEQFF,TGTGCCAGCAGCCCCGGACGTAGCTCCTACAATGAGCAGTTCTTC
TRBJ1-4,TRBV7-2,.,.,CASSLAGVEKLFF,TGTGCCAGCAGTTTGGCCGGGGTTGAAAAACTGTTTTTT
TRBJ1-2,TRBV27,.,.,CATKVSLANYGYTF,TGTGCCACCAAGGTGTCCCTAGCTAACTATGGCTACACCTTC
TRBJ2-7,TRBV3-1,.,.,CASSQGSGVEQYF,TGTGCCAGCAGCCAGGGTTCCGGGGTCGAGCAGTACTTC
TRBJ2-7,TRBV20-1,.,.,CSAYKGPENEQYF,TGCAGTGCTTATAAGGGACCAGAAAACGAGCAGTACTTC
TRBJ1-2,TRBV4-3,.,TRBD1,CASSQAAGQDYGYTF,TGCGCCAGCAGCCAAGCAGCGGGACAGGACTATGGCTACACCTTC
TRBJ2-1,TRBV10-1,.,TRBD2,CASSEEGRGVYNEQFF,TGCGCCAGCAGTGAGGAGGGACGGGGGGTTTACAATGAGCAGTTCTTC
TRBJ2-1,TRBV6-2/TRBV6-3,.,TRBD1,CAIMGQPYNEQFF,TGTGCCATCATGGGACAGCCCTACAATGAGCAGTTCTTC
TRBJ2-7,TRBV12-3/TRBV12-4,.,.,CASSSENEQYF,TGTGCCAGCAGTTCTGAGAACGAGCAGTACTTC
TRBJ2-4,TRBV5-1,.,TRBD1,CASTGTGNIQYF,TGCGCCAGCACCGGGACAGGGAACATTCAGTACTTC
TRBJ1-1,TRBV14,.,.,CASSQRAAEAFF,TGTGCCAGCAGCCAAAGGGCCGCTGAAGCTTTCTTT
TRBJ2-7,TRBV6-5,.,.,CASSYSTQGPYEQYF,TGTGCCAGCAGTTACTCGACCCAGGGACCCTACGAGCAGTACTTC
TRBJ1-4,TRBV29-1,.,.,CSATQGATNEKLFF,TGCAGCGCCACTCAGGGTGCAACTAATGAAAAACTGTTTTTT
TRBJ2-2,TRBV9,.,.,CASSAYRVFTGELFF,TGTGCCAGCAGCGCCTACAGGGTCTTCACCGGGGAGCTGTTTTTT
TRBJ2-2,TRBV5-1,.,TRBD1,CASSLNPTGTTGELFF,TGCGCCAGCAGCTTGAACCCGACAGGGACAACCGGGGAGCTGTTTTTT
TRBJ1-3,TRBV5-6,once,.,CASSLVGYGNTIYF,TGTGCCAGCAGCTTGGTGGGGTATGGAAACACCATATATTTT
TRBJ2-3,TRBV27,.,.,CASSSLSRSTDTQYF,TGTGCCAGCAGTAGCCTCTCCAGGAGCACAGATACGCAGTATTTT
TRBJ1-3,TRBV7-9,.,.,CASSLIYSGNTIYF,TGTGCCAGCAGCCTGATATACTCTGGAAACACCATATATTTT
TRBJ1-1,TRBV25-1,.,TRBD1,CASSPWTGGAPEASF,TGTGCCAGCAGTCCCTGGACAGGGGGCGCGCCTGAAGCTTCCTTT
TRBJ2-3,TRBV5-4,.,.,CASKRGRSTDTQYF,TGTGCCAGTAAGAGAGGGAGGAGCACAGATACGCAGTATTTT
TRBJ1-2,TRBV9,once,.,CASSVGQDMGYGYTF,TGTGCCAGCAGCGTAGGTCAGGACATGGGCTATGGCTACACCTTC
TRBJ1-4,TRBV5-1,.,.,CASSPEVNEKLFF,TGCGCCAGCAGCCCGGAAGTTAATGAAAAACTGTTTTTT
TRBJ2-5,TRBV29-1,.,TRBD2,CSVESSGQGTQYF,TGCAGCGTTGAGTCTAGCGGACAAGGGACCCAGTACTTC
TRBJ1-5,TRBV4-3,.,.,CASSQGLAEGNQPQHF,TGCGCCAGCAGCCAAGGATTGGCAGAAGGCAATCAGCCCCAGCATTTT
TRBJ1-1,TRBV7-6,.,.,CASSLWGNAMNTEAFF,TGTGCCAGCAGCTTATGGGGAAACGCCATGAACACTGAAGCTTTCTTT
TRBJ2-5,TRBV10-3,.,TRBD1,CAISRRDRGLGETQYF,TGTGCCATCAGTCGCCGGGACAGGGGGCTAGGGGAGACCCAGTACTTC
TRBJ2-2,TRBV29-1,.,.,CSVERGRESGELFF,TGCAGCGTCGAGAGGGGCAGGGAGTCCGGGGAGCTGTTTTTT
TRBJ2-7,TRBV29-1,.,TRBD2,CSVKTSGNLLYEQYF,TGCAGCGTCAAGACTAGCGGGAACCTTCTCTACGAGCAGTACTTC
TRBJ1-4,TRBV7-2,.,.,CASSSGRQGREKLFF,TGTGCCAGCAGCTCAGGGAGGCAGGGACGCGAAAAACTGTTTTTT
TRBJ2-5,TRBV7-8,.,TRBD2,CASSRGGRETQYF,TGTGCCAGCAGTAGGGGAGGGCGAGAGACCCAGTACTTC
TRBJ1-1,TRBV12-2,.,.,CASRPPRVEAFF,TGTGCAAGTCGCCCCCCAAGAGTTGAAGCTTTCTTT
TRBJ1-2,TRBV24-1,.,.,CATSDTGSDYGYTF,TGTGCCACCAGTGACACAGGGTCGGACTATGGCTACACCTTC
TRBJ2-2,TRBV18,.,.,CASSPPEQGTNTGELFF,TGTGCCAGCTCACCCCCCGAACAGGGTACGAACACCGGGGAGCTGTTTTTT
TRBJ2-5,TRBV5-1,.,TRBD2,CASSSPGGQETQYF,TGCGCCAGCAGCTCACCGGGAGGACAAGAGACCCAGTACTTC
TRBJ1-1,TRBV18,.,.,CASSPTQFLGRNTEAFF,TGTGCCAGCTCACCGACCCAATTTTTGGGCAGGAACACTGAAGCTTTCTTT
TRBJ2-2,TRBV7-9,.,.,CASSLFSGANTGELFF,TGTGCCAGCAGCTTATTCTCGGGAGCGAACACCGGGGAGCTGTTTTTT
TRBJ2-4,TRBV6-2/TRBV6-3,.,.,CASSYFRGSQYF,TGTGCCAGCAGTTACTTCCGGGGTTCTCAGTACTTC
TRBJ1-4,TRBV2,.,.,CASTMTGFNEKLFF,TGTGCCAGCACCATGACCGGGTTCAATGAAAAACTGTTTTTT
TRBJ2-7,TRBV7-3,.,TRBD2,CASSPSGGGGYEQYF,TGTGCCAGCAGCCCCTCGGGGGGAGGAGGGTACGAGCAGTACTTC
TRBJ1-5,TRBV12-3/TRBV12-4,few,.,CASSLVHQPQHF,TGTGCCAGCAGTTTAGTTCATCAGCCCCAGCATTTT
TRBJ2-5,TRBV11-2,.,.,CASRSTFQETQYF,TGTGCCAGCAGATCAACGTTCCAAGAGACCCAGTACTTC
TRBJ2-7,TRBV5-1,.,TRBD2,CASSLNGGSYEQYF,TGCGCCAGCAGCCTGAATGGCGGGAGCTACGAGCAGTACTTC
TRBJ2-7,TRBV6-6,.,TRBD2,CASQGAGVYEQYF,TGTGCCTCCCAAGGAGCGGGAGTCTACGAGCAGTACTTC
TRBJ2-1,TRBV2,once,.,CASSEAGGEQFF,TGTGCCAGCAGTGAAGCGGGTGGTGAGCAGTTCTTC
TRBJ2-7,TRBV12-3/TRBV12-4,.,TRBD1,CASSSHGQGFYEQYF,TGTGCCAGCAGTTCCCATGGACAGGGTTTCTACGAGCAGTACTTC
TRBJ2-7,TRBV5-1,.,TRBD1,CASSGGQSYEQYF,TGCGCCAGCAGCGGGGGACAGTCCTACGAGCAGTACTTC
TRBJ2-7,TRBV20-1,.,TRBD1,CRPRGQGFEQYF,TGCAGGCCGCGGGGACAGGGGTTCGAGCAGTACTTC
TRBJ1-2,TRBV11-2,.,.,CASSLGPTALYGYTF,TGTGCCAGCAGCTTAGGACCGACAGCGCTCTATGGCTACACCTTC
TRBJ2-2,TRBV7-2,.,.,CASSLAGGVNTGELFF,TGTGCCAGCAGCTTAGCGGGGGGAGTTAACACCGGGGAGCTGTTTTTT
TRBJ1-5,TRBV19,.,.,CASMGTTGLRQPQHF,TGTGCCAGTATGGGAACTACAGGGCTACGGCAGCCCCAGCATTTT